The present TCR beta chain was sequenced within a study of T cells after yellow fever vaccination. Broader study findings: The secondary response was weaker but peaked faster, day 5 versus 15.

TCR cDNA, made by 5'RACE template switching, carried an added universal primer site and UMIs. TCRdb reanalysed the 5' RACE reads using MiXCR and keeps one entry per CDR3 protein. The repertoire includes about 630,000 distinct CDR3 sequences, more than 9% of them detected once, and 14% to 15% sits in the top ten. This clonotype has a handful of counts. Its antigen is undetermined. V lost 4 bases and J lost 2; bases outside the gene matches: 6. The CDR3 is 15 residues long. Germline CDR1 reads SGHRS; CDR2 reads YFSETQ. The origin of this receptor is a young man who received the YFV17D yellow fever vaccine. The genes are TRBV5-1 and TRBJ1-1; TRBD1 matches at 9 bases. The starting material was PBMCs, obtained on the day of the yellow fever booster vaccination. DNA for the CDR3: TGCGCCAGCAGCCCCGGGACAGGGTATAACACTGAAGCTTTCTTT. Amino acid sequence: CASSPGTGYNTEAFF.